The present entry profiles one T cell receptor beta chain with its context. The sample comes from a study of blood T cell repertoires in COVID-19. About the research overall: Researchers got acute and convalescent COVID-19 samples from the United States, Italy and Spain. T cells, B-cell-depleted T cells, or PBMCs provided the cDNA or gDNA that served as material.

The trim removed 6 bases at V and 4 bases at J, leaving 4 bases unmatched. There are 13 residues in the CDR3. The germline V gene has CDR1 LNHDA and CDR2 SQIVND (reference sequence). Original analysis: Reference gene primer amplification gave estimated nucleated cell counts. Profiled with immunoSEQ multiplex PCR; TCRdb holds only in-frame clones, not every one. V and J calls and clone size are those listed in that table; D and trimming were worked out from the DNA. The repertoire consists of 150,000 to 200,000 clones, with 65% to 85% occurring once and the leading ten covering about 10%. Input material: peripheral blood. This TCR was recovered from an elderly woman with active or convalescent COVID-19. The V gene is TRBV19, the J gene TRBJ1-2, with 8 bases aligning to TRBD1. In nucleotides, the CDR3 is TGTGCCAGTAGCCTCGACAGGGGCTATGGCTACACCTTC. It encodes CASSLDRGYGYTF.